The T cell receptor beta chain described here comes from a study of blood T cell repertoires in COVID-19. As processed by the authors: Amplification from reference gene primers served as the basis for estimated nucleated cell counts. Profiled with immunoSEQ multiplex PCR; TCRdb holds only in-frame clones, not every one. V, J and clone size were drawn from that table, and D and trimming were deduced from the DNA. In the table there are some 370,000 clones, more than 70% of which are singletons. This CDR3 spans 12 amino acids. Germline assignment: CDR1 SQVTM and CDR2 ANQGSEA. Trimming left V 3 bases short and J 1 base short, with 6 bases between.

Sequenced sample: peripheral blood. This clonotype was sampled from a woman in her 30s with COVID-19, enrolled during active disease. V usage is TRBV29-1 and J usage is TRBJ2-5; D unresolved. CDR3 DNA: TGCAGCGTTGATGTCAGCCAAGAGACCCAGTACTTC. This codes for CSVDVSQETQYF.